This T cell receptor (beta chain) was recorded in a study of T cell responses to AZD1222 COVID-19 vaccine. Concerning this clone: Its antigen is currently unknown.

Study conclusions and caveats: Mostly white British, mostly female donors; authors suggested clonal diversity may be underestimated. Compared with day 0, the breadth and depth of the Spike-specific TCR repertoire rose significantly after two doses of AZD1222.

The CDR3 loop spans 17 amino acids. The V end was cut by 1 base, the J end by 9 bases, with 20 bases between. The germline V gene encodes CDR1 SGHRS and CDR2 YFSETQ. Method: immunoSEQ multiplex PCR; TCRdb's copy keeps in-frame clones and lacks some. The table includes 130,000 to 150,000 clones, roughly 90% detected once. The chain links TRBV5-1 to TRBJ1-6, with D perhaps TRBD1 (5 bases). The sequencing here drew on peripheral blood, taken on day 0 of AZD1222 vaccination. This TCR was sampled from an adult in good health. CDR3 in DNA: TGCGCCAGCAGCTTGATAGGTGGGGGTCTTAGGTTTTCACCCCTCCACTTT. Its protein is CASSLIGGGLRFSPLHF.